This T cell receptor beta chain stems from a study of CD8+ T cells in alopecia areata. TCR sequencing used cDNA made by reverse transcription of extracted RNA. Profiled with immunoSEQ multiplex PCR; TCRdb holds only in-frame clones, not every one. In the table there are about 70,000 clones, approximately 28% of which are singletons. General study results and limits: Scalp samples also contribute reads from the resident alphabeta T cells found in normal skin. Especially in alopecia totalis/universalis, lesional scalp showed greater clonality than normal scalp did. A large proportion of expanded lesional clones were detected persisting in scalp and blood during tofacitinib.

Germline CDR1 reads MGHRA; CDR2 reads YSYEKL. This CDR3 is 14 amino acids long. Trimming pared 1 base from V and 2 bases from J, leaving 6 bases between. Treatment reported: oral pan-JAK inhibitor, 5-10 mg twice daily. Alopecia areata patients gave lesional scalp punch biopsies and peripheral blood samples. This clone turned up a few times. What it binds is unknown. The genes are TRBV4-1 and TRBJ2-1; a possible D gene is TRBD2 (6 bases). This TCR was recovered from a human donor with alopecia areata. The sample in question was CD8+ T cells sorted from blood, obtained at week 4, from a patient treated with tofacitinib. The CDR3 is CASSQGGTYNEQFF. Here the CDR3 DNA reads TGCGCCAGCAGCCAAGGCGGGACCTACAATGAGCAGTTCTTC.